The clone carrying this T cell receptor (beta chain) came up a few times. From the RACE reads, TCRdb called clonotypes with MiXCR, one entry per CDR3 protein. The sample records over 65,000 distinct CDR3 sequences, roughly 11% being singletons. The CDR3 covers 14 residues. Trimming took off 1 base at V and 4 bases at J, with 10 bases between the two ends. Germline CDR1 SGHRS, CDR2 YFSETQ. This sample stems from a study of human T cells and chemical hapten exposure. Study background: Minor volume differences among pooled libraries chiefly drove per-sample TCR yield variation.

Specified time point: patch test 3, about 24 weeks after DPC sensitization. Treatment described: therapeutic diphenylcyclopropenone sensitization with weekly scalp DPC. The drawing of blood occurred before each patch test was applied. This rearrangement joins TRBV5-1 to TRBJ2-3; D assignment may be TRBD1 or TRBD2 (5 bases each). Sample: whole blood, taken in connection with sensitization to the hapten diphenylcyclopropenone (DPC). This clonotype was sampled from a woman in her forties or fifties with alopecia areata. Some clones in this sample may be carry-over from other donors' samples. CDR3 loop: CASSLNGAADTQYF. CDR3 nucleotide sequence: TGCGCCAGCAGCTTGAACGGGGCAGCAGATACGCAGTATTTT.